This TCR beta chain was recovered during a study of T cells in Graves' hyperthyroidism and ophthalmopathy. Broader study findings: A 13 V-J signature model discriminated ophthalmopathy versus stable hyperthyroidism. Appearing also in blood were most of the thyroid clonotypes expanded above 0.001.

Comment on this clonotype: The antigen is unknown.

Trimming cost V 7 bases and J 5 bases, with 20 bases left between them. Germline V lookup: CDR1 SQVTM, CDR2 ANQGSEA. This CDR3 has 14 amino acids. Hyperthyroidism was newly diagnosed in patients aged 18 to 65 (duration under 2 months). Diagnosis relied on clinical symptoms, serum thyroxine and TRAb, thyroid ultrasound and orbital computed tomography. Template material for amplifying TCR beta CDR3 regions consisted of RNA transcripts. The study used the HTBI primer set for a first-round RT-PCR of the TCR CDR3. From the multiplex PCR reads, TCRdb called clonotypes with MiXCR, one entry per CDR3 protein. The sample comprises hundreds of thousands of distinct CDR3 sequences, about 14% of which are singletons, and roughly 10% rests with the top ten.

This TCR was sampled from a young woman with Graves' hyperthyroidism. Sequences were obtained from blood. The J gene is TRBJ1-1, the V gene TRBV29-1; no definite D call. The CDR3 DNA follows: TGCAGCGCAGCCCATGAGGTCATGGGGACTGAAGCTTTCTTT. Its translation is CSAAHEVMGTEAFF.